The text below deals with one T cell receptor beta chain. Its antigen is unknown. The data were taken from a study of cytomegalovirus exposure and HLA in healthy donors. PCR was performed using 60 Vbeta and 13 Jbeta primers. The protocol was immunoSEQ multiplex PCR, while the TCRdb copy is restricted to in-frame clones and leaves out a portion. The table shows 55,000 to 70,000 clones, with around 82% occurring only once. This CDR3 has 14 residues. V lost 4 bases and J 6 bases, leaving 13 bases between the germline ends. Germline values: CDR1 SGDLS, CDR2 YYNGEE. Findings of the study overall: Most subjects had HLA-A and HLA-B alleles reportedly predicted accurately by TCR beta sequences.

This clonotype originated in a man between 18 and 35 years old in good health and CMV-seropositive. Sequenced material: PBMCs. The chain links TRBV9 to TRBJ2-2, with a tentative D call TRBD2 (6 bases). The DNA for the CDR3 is TGTGCCAGCAGCTCCGAGCCGGGGGCCGGGGAGCTGTTTTTT. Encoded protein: CASSSEPGAGELFF.